A selection of T cell receptor beta chains follows, all from one sample in a study of CD8 T cells in ankylosing spondylitis. In TCRdb, the 5' RACE reads were re-called with MiXCR into one record per CDR3 protein. Counted here are under 450,000 distinct CDR3 sequences, roughly 15% occurring once; the ten biggest clones make up about 0.94%. Sequences were obtained from blood, either unsorted or a sorted T cell fraction (not recorded which). Receptors originate from a male donor with ankylosing spondylitis. Both conserved end residues are part of each CDR3. A D gene is named only where the DNA matches it firmly. The size of a clone is reported for some rows only, either as once, few or many, or as a class for expanded clones.

j_call,v_call,d_call,clone_size,cdr3_nt,cdr3_aa
TRBJ1-4,TRBV27,-,-,TGTGCCAGCAGCCCCCCAGAGGGGTCGGGAAAACTGTTTTTT,CASSPPEGSGKLFF
TRBJ2-7,TRBV12-3/TRBV12-4,-,-,TGTGCCAGCAGTTTTGGGGCAGGGTCCGACGAGCAGTACTTC,CASSFGAGSDEQYF
TRBJ2-4,TRBV7-9,TRBD1,few,TGTGCCAGCAGCTCGGGACAGGGGCTGAACATTCAGTACTTC,CASSSGQGLNIQYF
TRBJ1-1,TRBV7-2,-,-,TGTGCCAGCAGCGCCCGTACGGGGGTAGGAGAAGCTTTCTTT,CASSARTGVGEAFF
TRBJ2-3,TRBV20-1,TRBD2,many,TGCAGTGTCCCCGGGTGGGATCTAGCGGGGGTTACAGATACGCAGTATTTT,CSVPGWDLAGVTDTQYF
TRBJ1-1,TRBV7-2,-,-,TGTGCCAGCAGCCCCGGCCCCCGAGGGAACACTGAAGCTTTCTTT,CASSPGPRGNTEAFF
TRBJ1-2,TRBV29-1,-,-,TGCAGCGCCGCCCACGGGAGCTCAACTAACTATGGCTACACCTTC,CSAAHGSSTNYGYTF
TRBJ1-5,TRBV12-5,-,few,TGTGCTAGTGCCCTTGGGACCGATAGCAATCAGCCCCAGCATTTT,CASALGTDSNQPQHF
TRBJ2-7,TRBV28,-,-,TGTGCCAGCAGTTTCGGGCGATACGAGCAGTACTTC,CASSFGRYEQYF
TRBJ2-1,TRBV9,-,once,TGTGCCAGCAGCGCCACCTTGGGGAGCCAACAGTTCTTC,CASSATLGSQQFF
TRBJ1-5,TRBV28,-,-,TGTGCCAGCAGTCCACAGTTTAGCAATCAGCCCCAGCATTTT,CASSPQFSNQPQHF
TRBJ1-1,TRBV7-8,-,-,TGTGCCAGCAGCTTGTTCCAGGGAACGAACACTGAAGCTTTCTTT,CASSLFQGTNTEAFF
TRBJ2-1,TRBV6-5,-,-,TGTGCCAGCAGTTCGTGGGCGGTGGGCTCCTACAATGAGCAGTTCTTC,CASSSWAVGSYNEQFF
TRBJ1-3,TRBV30,-,-,TGTGCCTGGAGTAACGCGGGAGGAAACACCATATATTTT,CAWSNAGGNTIYF
TRBJ1-5,TRBV6-2/TRBV6-3,-,few,TGTGCCACCCGGGGGAGCAATCAGCCCCAGCATTTT,CATRGSNQPQHF
TRBJ1-2,TRBV20-1,-,few,TGCAGTGCCCCGGGACACATGGGCGGCTACACCTTC,CSAPGHMGGYTF
TRBJ1-2,TRBV12-3/TRBV12-4,-,few,TGTGCCAGCAGCGGGACTACTAAAGGCTACACCTTC,CASSGTTKGYTF
TRBJ1-3,TRBV5-1,TRBD1,-,TGCGCCAGCAGCTCGAGACAGGGGGCGGACACCATATATTTT,CASSSRQGADTIYF
TRBJ1-1,TRBV12-3/TRBV12-4,TRBD1,many,TGTGCCAGCAGTTTGACAGGGGGTGAAGCTTTCTTT,CASSLTGGEAFF
TRBJ2-1,TRBV20-1,-,few,TGCAGTGCCCCACCTCTGGGGCATGAGCAGTTCTTC,CSAPPLGHEQFF
TRBJ2-5,TRBV29-1,-,-,TGCAGCGTTGAAGACTGGGGGCAGACCCAGTACTTC,CSVEDWGQTQYF
TRBJ1-2,TRBV6-5,-,few,TGTGCCAGCAGTTACGGGGGGACGAGGTACGGCTACACCTTC,CASSYGGTRYGYTF
TRBJ2-5,TRBV15,TRBD1,few,TGTGCCACCAGCACAACAGGGACAGTACAAGGGAAGACCCAGTACTTC,CATSTTGTVQGKTQYF
TRBJ1-1,TRBV12-3/TRBV12-4,-,-,TGTGCCAGCAGCCTCCGGGACAAGGAAGCTTTCTTT,CASSLRDKEAFF
TRBJ2-1,TRBV12-3/TRBV12-4,TRBD2,many,TGTGCCAGCAGTTTCCAGACTAGCGGTCAGGGGGAGCAGTTCTTC,CASSFQTSGQGEQFF
TRBJ1-3,TRBV20-1,-,-,TGCAGTGCCGAAAGTCGGGGGGCGGCTGGAAACACCATATATTTT,CSAESRGAAGNTIYF
TRBJ2-7,TRBV6-2/TRBV6-3,-,-,TGTGCCAGCAGTTACGGGAGAGGACCCTACGAGCAGTACTTC,CASSYGRGPYEQYF
TRBJ2-5,TRBV11-1,-,few,TGTGCCAGCAGCTTAGCGGCGGGACTCATGCAAGAGACCCAGTACTTC,CASSLAAGLMQETQYF
TRBJ2-1,TRBV20-1,TRBD2,many,TGCAGTGCTAGAGATCGTATTTTCACTAGCGGGGATGAGCAGTTCTTC,CSARDRIFTSGDEQFF
TRBJ2-7,TRBV7-3,-,-,TGTGCCAGCAGCTTAAACTGGGGCAACGAGCAGTACTTC,CASSLNWGNEQYF
TRBJ1-1,TRBV4-1,TRBD1,many,TGCGCCAGCAGCCAACCCGGGACAGGGAGCTCTGAAGCTTTCTTT,CASSQPGTGSSEAFF
TRBJ2-1,TRBV11-2,-,-,TGTGCCAGCAGCTCCAAGGGGGGTAATGAGCAGTTCTTC,CASSSKGGNEQFF
TRBJ1-4,TRBV12-3/TRBV12-4,-,many,TGTGCCAGCAGTTTAGCGGAGGGCGAAAAACTGTTTTTT,CASSLAEGEKLFF
TRBJ2-1,TRBV4-2,TRBD2,-,TGTGCCAGCAGCCCGTTAGGGACTAGCGGGAGGGCCAATGAGCAGTTCTTC,CASSPLGTSGRANEQFF
TRBJ2-3,TRBV20-1,-,few,TGCAGTGCTATGACTAGCCGGGGGCCGGATACGCAGTATTTT,CSAMTSRGPDTQYF
TRBJ2-5,TRBV30,TRBD2,-,TGTGCCTGGAGTGTACAGCGGGGACCGGGGGAGACCCAGTACTTC,CAWSVQRGPGETQYF
TRBJ2-2,TRBV6-1,TRBD2,-,TGTGCCAGCAGGGGACTAGCGGTCCGAGCCGGGGAGCTGTTTTTT,CASRGLAVRAGELFF
TRBJ2-7,TRBV3-1,TRBD2,few,TGTGCCAGCAGCCCACAAAGCGGGAGCTCCTACGAGCAGTACTTC,CASSPQSGSSYEQYF
TRBJ2-1,TRBV6-2/TRBV6-3,-,-,TGTGCCAGCAGTTATGAGCGGGCATACAATGAGCAGTTCTTC,CASSYERAYNEQFF
TRBJ2-1,TRBV4-2,-,few,TGTGCCAGCAGCCAAGCAGGGGACGGAAACAATGAGCAGTTCTTC,CASSQAGDGNNEQFF
TRBJ2-1,TRBV12-3/TRBV12-4,-,-,TGTGCCAGCGGTTTTTACAATGAGCAGTTCTTC,CASGFYNEQFF
TRBJ1-1,TRBV6-5,-,few,TGTGCCAGCAGTTACTCATACAGGGTTGGTGCTGAAGCTTTCTTT,CASSYSYRVGAEAFF
TRBJ2-1,TRBV6-1,TRBD2,few,TGTGCCAGCTATTGGACTAGCGGCTACAATGAGCAGTTCTTC,CASYWTSGYNEQFF
TRBJ2-3,TRBV4-2,-,-,TGTGCCAGCAGCCAAGGGGGGAGCACAGATACGCAGTATTTT,CASSQGGSTDTQYF
TRBJ2-7,TRBV15,TRBD2,-,TGTGCCACCCGGAATAGCGGGAGGGGCGAGCACGAGCAGTACTTC,CATRNSGRGEHEQYF
TRBJ2-1,TRBV3-1,TRBD2,few,TGTGCCAGCAGCCAAATCCCGGGGGGGAGGGGCAATGAGCAGTTCTTC,CASSQIPGGRGNEQFF
TRBJ2-3,TRBV5-1,-,few,TGCGCCAGCAGCTTGGGGGGCACCGCTAGCACAGATACGCAGTATTTT,CASSLGGTASTDTQYF
TRBJ1-3,TRBV2,-,-,TGTGCCAGCAGTGATCTACAGGGAGGAAACACCATATATTTT,CASSDLQGGNTIYF
TRBJ1-5,TRBV18,TRBD1,-,TGTGCCAGCTCATTTACAGGGGTTGCTCTAAATCAGCCCCAGCATTTT,CASSFTGVALNQPQHF
TRBJ1-2,TRBV3-1,-,many,TGTGCCAGCAGCCAAGATTGGCAGTCTACTAACTATGGCTACACCTTC,CASSQDWQSTNYGYTF